The rows below give T cell receptor beta chains drawn from one sample of a study of blood T cells in healthy people across ages. TCRdb reprocessed the 5' RACE reads with MiXCR, giving one entry per CDR3 protein. The sample contains about 780,000 distinct CDR3 sequences, roughly 25% of which appear only once. Another study also made use of these data, one on T cells of mothers and their children.

Sequencing input: blood. All receptors come from a boy aged 5-17 years in good health. The CDR3 runs from the conserved cysteine through the conserved F or W. A D gene is named only where the DNA matches it firmly. Some rows mark clone size as missing; the rest say once, few, many or name a class of expanded clone.

cdr3_nt cdr3_aa clone_size j_call v_call d_call
TGTGCCAGCAGCGTACGGGGGGAGACAGATACGCAGTATTTT CASSVRGETDTQYF . TRBJ2-3 TRBV9 TRBD2
TGTGCCAGCAGAGTATTGCGGGGGGCGAAGGCCCCGGAAAATCAGCCCCAGCATTTT CASRVLRGAKAPENQPQHF . TRBJ1-5 TRBV6-1 .
TGTGCCAGCAGTTACCTCGGGACTTACGAGCAGTACTTC CASSYLGTYEQYF few TRBJ2-7 TRBV6-6 .
TGTGCCAGCAGCCCGGGACTAGCGGAAGAGTTCTTC CASSPGLAEEFF . TRBJ2-5 TRBV7-9 TRBD2
TGTGCCAGCAGCGGCCCTCCTGGGGGGACAGGGTACTACAATGAGCAGTTCTTC CASSGPPGGTGYYNEQFF . TRBJ2-1 TRBV7-2 TRBD1
TGTGCCAGCAGTTACTCGCAGGAAGTTACGGGCACTGAAGCTTTCTTT CASSYSQEVTGTEAFF few TRBJ1-1 TRBV6-5 .
TGTGCCAGCAGTTACGGGTCAGGGAGCACTGAAGCTTTCTTT CASSYGSGSTEAFF few TRBJ1-1 TRBV6-5 .
TGCGCCAGCAGCTTCATGGGGGCCTTCACTAAATACAATGAGCAGTTCTTC CASSFMGAFTKYNEQFF few TRBJ2-1 TRBV5-1 .
TGTGCCAGCAGCGTACCGAACGGGATAGGGGGTGAAAAACTGTTTTTT CASSVPNGIGGEKLFF few TRBJ1-4 TRBV7-7 .
TGTGCCAGCAGTTTCAGCAATTCACCCCTCCACTTT CASSFSNSPLHF . TRBJ1-6 TRBV12-3/TRBV12-4 .
TGTGCTAGTGCCCGAGGACAGCTTGAAGCTTTCTTT CASARGQLEAFF . TRBJ1-1 TRBV12-5 .
TGCAGTGCTTGGACTAGCGGGGGGGCCTCCTACGAGCAGTACTTC CSAWTSGGASYEQYF . TRBJ2-7 TRBV20-1 TRBD2
TGTGCCAGCAGTTTATCTGGAAGTCCCCAACAGTACCGGGACAGGGGGCTCTACGAGCAGTACTTC CASSLSGSPQQYRDRGLYEQYF . TRBJ2-7 TRBV28 TRBD1
TGCGCCAGCAGCCCGACAGGGGTAGGATCACCCCTCCACTTT CASSPTGVGSPLHF few TRBJ1-6 TRBV5-1 TRBD1
TGTGCCAGCAGACGGGACGGGACTAACTCCTACGAGCAGTACTTC CASRRDGTNSYEQYF . TRBJ2-7 TRBV7-9 TRBD2
TGCGCCAGCAGCGCAGGGAGTCCTCAAGGTGAAAAACTGGTTTTT CASSAGSPQGEKLVF . TRBJ1-4 TRBV5-1 .
TGTGCCGGAAAGGGACAGGGGGCAACTAATGAAAAACTGTTTTTT CAGKGQGATNEKLFF . TRBJ1-4 TRBV7-9 TRBD1
TGTGCCAGCAGCGAGGAAGGACGCTATGGCTACACCTTC CASSEEGRYGYTF few TRBJ1-2 TRBV13 .
TGCGCCAGCAGCCAAGTAGGGGTTTCTCAGCCCCAGCATTTT CASSQVGVSQPQHF few TRBJ1-5 TRBV4-1 .
TGTGCCAGCTCCTCCACCGCCCTAGCGGCCTCCTACGAGCAGTACTTC CASSSTALAASYEQYF . TRBJ2-7 TRBV18 TRBD2
TGTGCCAGCAGCAAGATCGGGGGGGTTGAGCAGTTCTTC CASSKIGGVEQFF many TRBJ2-1 TRBV14 TRBD2
TGCAGCGTGAATGGAAAGGGTCCTAACTATGGCTACACCTTC CSVNGKGPNYGYTF . TRBJ1-2 TRBV29-1 .
TGTGCCAGCAGCCAGAGGACTATGGAGGGGGAGACCCAGTACTTC CASSQRTMEGETQYF . TRBJ2-5 TRBV14 .
TGTGCCAGCAGTGTCAGGGGGCGCGCGGAGGCCTGGGACACCGGGGAGCTGTTTTTT CASSVRGRAEAWDTGELFF few TRBJ2-2 TRBV6-1 TRBD1
TGTGCCAGCACCGGACTAGAGGACGAGACCCAGTACTTC CASTGLEDETQYF . TRBJ2-5 TRBV6-2/TRBV6-3 TRBD2
TGTGCCAGCAGCTTGGAGGGGACAGGCCCTAACTATGGCTACACCTTC CASSLEGTGPNYGYTF . TRBJ1-2 TRBV5-5 TRBD1
TGCGCCAGCAGCCCACTGACTAGCGAGGAAGAGACCCAGTACTTC CASSPLTSEEETQYF . TRBJ2-5 TRBV4-1 TRBD2
TGTGCCATCGGGGCAGGGGAGTTTAAAGAGACCCAGTACTTC CAIGAGEFKETQYF . TRBJ2-5 TRBV10-3 .
TGTGCCAGCAGCCAAGAGGAGCACGGGGGCGAAGGTACGCAGTATTTT CASSQEEHGGEGTQYF . TRBJ2-3 TRBV4-2 .
TGTGCCAGCAGCCAAGGGGACCCCTACGAGCAGTACTTC CASSQGDPYEQYF few TRBJ2-7 TRBV3-1 .
TGTGCCAGCGCCTTCGAGGTTGGAGACATTCAGTACTTC CASAFEVGDIQYF . TRBJ2-4 TRBV2 .